The 27 T cell receptor beta chains below were found in one sample sequenced in a study of response to subunit inactivated influenza vaccine. TCRdb itself ran the RT-PCR reads through MiXCR, one entry per CDR3 protein. Of 610,000 or so distinct CDR3 sequences in the sample, 13% to 15% were seen once. The sample here was PBMCs from blood, taken 11 to 12 days after vaccination. The receptors originated from a man aged 50-60 years who received an inactivated influenza vaccine.

The V call is TRBV6-1, the J call TRBJ2-3, with 7 bases aligning to TRBD1. Per the germline V gene, CDR1 is MNHNS and CDR2 is SASEGT. V trimming: 5 bases; J trimming: 4 bases; junction bases outside the gene matches: 6. The CDR3 loop spans 14 amino acids. CDR3 in amino acids: CASSQEGGPDTQYF. DNA for the CDR3: TGTGCCAGCAGTCAAGAAGGGGGCCCAGATACGCAGTATTTT.

The chain combines TRBV7-2 with TRBJ1-4, with 8 bases fitting TRBD1. The CDR3 spans 16 residues. Germline CDR1 SGHTA, CDR2 FQGNSA. The ends lost 2 bases at V and 4 bases at J; junction bases unmatched: 6. The CDR3 coding sequence is TGTGCCAGCAGCTTATTCGGACAGGGCAATAATGAAAAACTGTTTTTT. Its translation: CASSLFGQGNNEKLFF.

CDR3 amino acids: CSVLAGANTGELFF. DNA for the CDR3: TGCAGCGTCTTAGCGGGAGCGAACACCGGGGAGCTGTTTTTT. The V call is TRBV29-1, the J call TRBJ2-2, with TRBD2 matching 9 bases. Germline CDR1 is SQVTM and CDR2 is ANQGSEA. J gave up 0 bases and V 6 bases, and 2 bases lay outside the gene matches. The CDR3 runs 14 residues.

This clonotype appeared a few times. The chain links TRBV20-1 to TRBJ2-1, with TRBD2 matching over 8 bases. The CDR3 has 14 residues. Germline V gene sequence: CDR1 DFQATT, CDR2 SNEGSKA (reference sequence). The trim removed 6 bases at V and 3 bases at J, leaving 7 bases unmatched. The CDR3 coding sequence is TGCAGTGCCTTGATAGCGGGGAACTACAATGAGCAGTTCTTC. It codes for CSALIAGNYNEQFF.

This chain joins TRBV10-3 and TRBJ2-7, with TRBD2 as a possible D gene (6 bases). Trimming cost V 4 bases and J 2 bases, with 12 bases left between them. Germline CDR1 ENHRY, CDR2 SYGVKD. The CDR3 runs to 14 residues. The CDR3 DNA reads TGTGCCATCAGTGTTTCGGCGGGAACCTACGAGCAGTACTTC. The encoded protein is CAISVSAGTYEQYF.

This clonotype was recorded a few times. The chain employs TRBV12-3 or TRBV12-4 and TRBJ2-5; D is ambiguous. V was clipped by 0 bases and J by 4 bases, with 12 bases between them. The CDR3 has 15 amino acids. This CDR3 reads CASSLALGRIETQYF. CDR3 DNA sequence: TGTGCCAGCAGTTTAGCGCTTGGGCGGATAGAGACCCAGTACTTC.

The chain carries TRBV29-1 and TRBJ2-7, with a possible D match to TRBD2 (5 bases). The ends were cut back, 7 bases at V and 2 bases at J, with 9 bases in the middle. Germline-derived CDR1 and CDR2 are SQVTM and ANQGSEA. The CDR3 is 11 amino acids. The CDR3 nucleotides are TGCAGCGCCGGGGTCGCCTACGAGCAGTACTTC. Protein product: CSAGVAYEQYF.

This clonotype was observed a few times. V and J are TRBV4-3 and TRBJ2-5; TRBD2 matches 8 bases. Per the germline V gene, CDR1 is LGHNA and CDR2 is YSLEER. The CDR3 loop spans 13 amino acids. With V trimmed by 5 bases and J by 2 bases, 1 base remained unmatched. CDR3 residues: CASSKREQETQYF. The DNA for the CDR3 is TGCGCCAGCAGCAAGCGGGAGCAAGAGACCCAGTACTTC.

The chain uses TRBV12-3 or TRBV12-4 and TRBJ2-1, with 9 positions matching TRBD2. The V gene end was trimmed by 3 bases and the J gene end by 4 bases; junction bases not matched to a gene: 7. There are 16 residues in the CDR3. CDR3 nucleotides: TGTGCCAGCAGTTTTAAAGCGGGGGGCCCTTACAATGAGCAGTTCTTC. Translation: CASSFKAGGPYNEQFF.

This clonotype has a handful of counts. The CDR3 sequence: CSVVAGAGDTQYF. CDR3 in DNA: TGCAGCGTTGTAGCGGGGGCCGGAGATACGCAGTATTTT. The rearrangement joins TRBV29-1 to TRBJ2-3; 9 bases align to TRBD2. CDR1 and CDR2 (germline): SQVTM, ANQGSEA. The J segment lost 5 bases and the V segment lost 4 bases, leaving 4 bases of the junction unmatched. The CDR3 totals 13 residues.

This clonotype has more than one count but fewer than ten. V usage is TRBV4-1 and J usage is TRBJ1-5; D not resolved. Trimming pared 1 base from V and 3 bases from J, leaving 7 bases between. The CDR3 is 14 residues long. The germline V gene encodes CDR1 MGHRA and CDR2 YSYEKL. The DNA for the CDR3 is TGCGCCAGCAGCCAAGCCTCAAACAATCAGCCCCAGCATTTT. Protein product: CASSQASNNQPQHF.

This clonotype was observed a few times. The genes are TRBV11-2 and TRBJ2-7, with D uncertain. The length of the CDR3 is 11 residues. The V and J ends lost 5 bases and 7 bases respectively, with 9 bases between them. Germline CDR1 reads SGHAT; CDR2 reads FQNNGV. In DNA form, the CDR3 reads TGTGCCAGCAGCCCCAAACTGGAGCAGTACTTC. The encoded protein is CASSPKLEQYF.

The genes are TRBV28 and TRBJ2-7; no firm D call. This CDR3 is 13 amino acids long. The germline gives CDR1 MDHEN, CDR2 SYDVKM. The V end was cut by 7 bases, the J end by 2 bases, with 12 bases between. The CDR3 reads CASNQADTYEQYF. CDR3 sequence (DNA): TGTGCCAGCAATCAGGCCGATACCTACGAGCAGTACTTC.

The genes are TRBV20-1 and TRBJ2-3; D may match TRBD1 or TRBD2 (6 bases each). CDR3 length: 16 amino acids. V gave up 5 bases and J gave up 5 bases, with 23 bases separating them. Germline CDR1 DFQATT, CDR2 SNEGSKA (reference sequence). The CDR3 nucleotides read TGCAGTGCTTTCTCACGGTCGGGGGCGGTTAGAGATACGCAGTATTTT. Protein: CSAFSRSGAVRDTQYF.

The chain is built from TRBV7-2 and TRBJ2-4; 10 bases are a match to TRBD1. Looked up from germline, CDR1 is SGHTA and CDR2 is FQGNSA. CDR3 size: 16 residues. V lost 5 bases to trimming and J lost 0 bases; unmatched junction nucleotides: 4. The CDR3 coding sequence is TGTGCCAGCAGCCAAGACAGGGGGCTAGCCAAAAACATTCAGTACTTC. Translation: CASSQDRGLAKNIQYF.

This clonotype has at least ten counts. This rearrangement joins TRBV3-1 to TRBJ2-1, with D maybe TRBD2 (6 bases). The V gene's germline CDR1 is LGHDT and CDR2 YNNKEL (reference sequence). Trimming removed 1 base at V and 9 bases at J, with 7 bases between. The CDR3 runs to 12 residues. CDR3 in DNA: TGTGCCAGCAGCCAAGCGGGAGCTGAGCAGTTCTTC. This encodes CASSQAGAEQFF.

This chain joins TRBV7-7 and TRBJ2-3; 7 bases map to TRBD1. There are 15 residues in the CDR3. Trimming removed 4 bases from V and 2 bases from J; junction bases left unmatched: 6. Germline V gives CDR1 SSHAT, CDR2 FNYEAQ (reference sequence). CDR3 coding DNA: TGTGCCAGCAGCTCGGGACAGAGCTCCACAGATACGCAGTATTTT. Amino acid sequence: CASSSGQSSTDTQYF.

This clonotype has just a few counts. The chain carries TRBV4-1 and TRBJ1-5; D is unresolved. The CDR3 extends over 17 amino acids. V was clipped by 1 base and J by 7 bases, with 20 bases between them. Per germline, CDR1 MGHRA and CDR2 YSYEKL. The CDR3 DNA is TGCGCCAGCAGCCAAGCGATCTTCCGGCGGGTAGACCAGCCCCAGCATTTT. Translation gives CASSQAIFRRVDQPQHF.

V usage is TRBV15 and J usage is TRBJ1-6; D might be TRBD1 (6 bases). From germline, CDR1 is LNHNV and CDR2 YYDKDF (reference sequence). This CDR3 contains 14 residues. Between the trimmed V and J ends, which lost 1 base and 6 bases, there was a span of 7 bases. In DNA form, the CDR3 reads TGTGCCACCAGCAGAGGAGGGGGTAATTCACCCCTCCACTTT. Amino acids: CATSRGGGNSPLHF.

This clonotype was seen only a few times. The rearrangement uses TRBV15 and TRBJ2-5; 8 nucleotides line up with TRBD1. Germline V gene data show CDR1 as LNHNV and CDR2 as YYDKDF (reference sequence). The CDR3 is 15 amino acids. V was clipped by 3 bases and J by 4 bases; unmatched bases: 7. The DNA of the CDR3 is TGTGCCACCAGCAGTTCGGGACAGGCTCTAGAGACCCAGTACTTC. Translation: CATSSSGQALETQYF.

This clonotype was found a few times. The gene calls are TRBV7-2 and TRBJ2-5; no firm D call. Trimming stripped 5 bases from V and 4 bases from J, with 8 bases between. The CDR3 spans 12 residues. CDR1 SGHTA and CDR2 FQGNSA come from the germline V gene. As DNA, the CDR3 is TGTGCCAGCAGCCAAACCTCAGAGACCCAGTACTTC. It translates to CASSQTSETQYF. The full variable domain, completed using reference TRBV7-2 and TRBJ2-5, is GAGVSQSPSNKVTEKGKDVELRCDPISGHTALYWYRQSLGQGLEFLIYFQGNSAPDKSGLPSDRFSAERTGGSVSTLTIQRTQQEDSAVYLCASSQTSETQYFGPGTRLLVL.

The rearrangement joins TRBV30 to TRBJ1-5, with D tentatively TRBD1 (5 bases). The V gene lost 2 bases and the J gene lost 2 bases, with 13 bases spanning the gap. CDR1 GTSNPN and CDR2 SVGIG come from the germline V gene (reference sequence). The CDR3 extends over 15 amino acids. The CDR3 is CAWSMGQGGNQPQHF. In DNA form, the CDR3 reads TGTGCCTGGAGTATGGGGCAGGGAGGCAATCAGCCCCAGCATTTT.

In this sample, this clonotype turned up a few times. J is TRBJ2-1 and V is TRBV27, with TRBD2 matching 16 bases. With V trimmed by 5 bases and J by 10 bases, 14 bases remained unmatched. The CDR3 is 18 amino acids. Germline lookup yields CDR1 MNHEY and CDR2 SMNVEV (reference sequence). CDR3 bases: TGTGCCAGCAGTATCACCGGGACTAGCGGGGGGGCGGGGAGAGAGCAGTTCTTC. This gives the protein CASSITGTSGGAGREQFF.

The chain joins TRBV4-2 to TRBJ1-6; TRBD1 matches at 7 bases. Trimming removed 1 base from V and 10 bases from J; junction bases left unmatched: 4. The germline gives CDR1 LGHNA, CDR2 YNFKEQ. The CDR3 is made up of 14 amino acids. CDR3 in DNA: TGTGCCAGCAGCCAAGCTACAGGGGACTCACCCCTCCACTTT. Protein product: CASSQATGDSPLHF.

This clonotype was observed a handful of times. The chain employs TRBV7-3 and TRBJ2-1; D is ambiguous. Germline V lookup: CDR1 SGHTA, CDR2 FQGTGA. V lost 5 bases and J 1 base, leaving 12 bases between the germline ends. The CDR3 has 15 amino acids. DNA of the CDR3: TGTGCCAGCAGCCTCTCGGTTATTTCCTACAATGAGCAGTTCTTC. Its translation is CASSLSVISYNEQFF.

The table lists this clonotype with a few counts. The chain carries TRBV4-3 and TRBJ2-3; no clear D gene. This CDR3 is 15 amino acids long. V was clipped by 0 bases and J by 1 base, with 8 bases between them. CDR1 is LGHNA, CDR2 YSLEER, per germline. DNA of the CDR3: TGCGCCAGCAGCCAAGAGCCGGCGGGCACAGATACGCAGTATTTT. Residues: CASSQEPAGTDTQYF.

V and J are TRBV29-1 and TRBJ1-2; D is undetermined. Trimming removed 7 bases at V and 6 bases at J, with 9 bases between. Germline CDR1 reads SQVTM; CDR2 reads ANQGSEA. The CDR3 contains 10 residues. The CDR3 here is CSAQTDGYTF. In DNA form, the CDR3 reads TGCAGCGCTCAGACGGATGGCTACACCTTC.